These T cell receptor beta chains were read from a single sample in a study of shared clonotypes between healthy human individuals. Generated by immunoSEQ multiplex PCR, the TCRdb table keeps only in-frame clones and is missing some. This sample has millions of clones, with 93% found just once. The specimen was naive CD8+ T cells from PBMCs. Receptors originate from a man aged 18 to 30 in good health. Some clones in this sample may be carry-over from other donors' samples. The CDR3 runs from the conserved cysteine through the conserved F or W. The D gene is left open where the match is weak. Part of the rows lack a size; the others show once, few, many or a class for expanded clones.

J gene: TRBJ2-7; V gene: TRBV6-5; clone size: once; CDR3 length: 13; D gene: NA; CDR3 DNA: TGTGCCAGCAGTTACAGGGACTCCTACGAGCAGTACTTC; CDR3 protein: CASSYRDSYEQYF
J gene: TRBJ1-2; V gene: TRBV9; clone size: NA; CDR3 length: 11; D gene: NA; CDR3 DNA: TGTGCCAGCAGCTCCAGGGATGGCTACACCTTC; CDR3 protein: CASSSRDGYTF
J gene: TRBJ1-5; V gene: TRBV21-1; clone size: NA; CDR3 length: 14; D gene: NA; CDR3 DNA: TGTGCCAGCAGCTCAGACACGAGCAATCAGCCCCAGCATTTT; CDR3 protein: CASSSDTSNQPQHF
J gene: TRBJ2-7; V gene: TRBV27; clone size: NA; CDR3 length: 11; D gene: NA; CDR3 DNA: TGTGCCAGCAGTTCCCCTCACGAGCAGTACTTC; CDR3 protein: CASSSPHEQYF
J gene: TRBJ2-6; V gene: TRBV15; clone size: NA; CDR3 length: 16; D gene: NA; CDR3 DNA: TGTGCCACCAGCAGCGCTACTTACTCTGGGGCCAACGTCCTGACTTTC; CDR3 protein: CATSSATYSGANVLTF
J gene: TRBJ2-7; V gene: TRBV28; clone size: NA; CDR3 length: 15; D gene: NA; CDR3 DNA: TGTGCCAGCAGCCCCACTCCGGACATTAGAAACGAGCAGTACTTC; CDR3 protein: CASSPTPDIRNEQYF
J gene: TRBJ2-1; V gene: TRBV7-9; clone size: NA; CDR3 length: 15; D gene: NA; CDR3 DNA: TGTGCCAGCAGCTCGCCTGGACTCCAGTCAAAAGAGCAGTTCTTC; CDR3 protein: CASSSPGLQSKEQFF
J gene: TRBJ1-2; V gene: TRBV19; clone size: NA; CDR3 length: 16; D gene: NA; CDR3 DNA: TGTGCCAGTAGTACCCCCGGATTGGGGGGGGGAAGTGGCTACACCTTC; CDR3 protein: CASSTPGLGGGSGYTF
J gene: TRBJ2-3; V gene: TRBV15; clone size: NA; CDR3 length: 17; D gene: TRBD2; CDR3 DNA: TGTGCCACCAGCAGAGCATGGACTAGCGGGAGCCGAGATACGCAGTATTTT; CDR3 protein: CATSRAWTSGSRDTQYF
J gene: TRBJ2-6; V gene: TRBV19; clone size: NA; CDR3 length: 13; D gene: NA; CDR3 DNA: TGTGCCAGCAGGGACTCTGGGGCCAACGTCCTGACTTTC; CDR3 protein: CASRDSGANVLTF
J gene: TRBJ1-3; V gene: TRBV6-1; clone size: NA; CDR3 length: 15; D gene: NA; CDR3 DNA: TGTGCCAGCCAAACCGACAGGTACTCTGGAAACACCATATATTTT; CDR3 protein: CASQTDRYSGNTIYF
J gene: TRBJ1-5; V gene: TRBV7-9; clone size: few; CDR3 length: 12; D gene: NA; CDR3 DNA: TGTGCCAGTCAGGGGACGAATCAGCCCCAGCATTTT; CDR3 protein: CASQGTNQPQHF
J gene: TRBJ2-2; V gene: TRBV12-5; clone size: NA; CDR3 length: 15; D gene: NA; CDR3 DNA: TGTGCTAGCACCCCGGGACCACCCGGCACCGGGGAGCTGTTTTTT; CDR3 protein: CASTPGPPGTGELFF
J gene: TRBJ2-3; V gene: TRBV2; clone size: NA; CDR3 length: 15; D gene: NA; CDR3 DNA: TGTGCCAGCAGAGAGGGATCTTATGGCGCAGATACGCAGTATTTT; CDR3 protein: CASREGSYGADTQYF
J gene: TRBJ2-7; V gene: TRBV29-1; clone size: NA; CDR3 length: 15; D gene: TRBD2; CDR3 DNA: TGCAGCGTCGAATGGACTAGCGGGAGTTCTAACGAGCAGTACTTC; CDR3 protein: CSVEWTSGSSNEQYF
J gene: TRBJ2-1; V gene: TRBV4-3; clone size: NA; CDR3 length: 17; D gene: TRBD2; CDR3 DNA: TGCGCCAGCAGCCAAGGTGCCTCGACTAGCGGGTTTCATGAGCAGTTCTTC; CDR3 protein: CASSQGASTSGFHEQFF
J gene: TRBJ2-5; V gene: TRBV5-4; clone size: once; CDR3 length: 15; D gene: NA; CDR3 DNA: TGTGCCAGCAGCCCCACCCTCGACATCTTAGAGACCCAGTACTTC; CDR3 protein: CASSPTLDILETQYF
J gene: TRBJ1-2; V gene: TRBV7-9; clone size: NA; CDR3 length: 15; D gene: TRBD1; CDR3 DNA: TGTGCCAGCAGCCCCGGGACAGGGGACGGCTATGGCTACACCTTC; CDR3 protein: CASSPGTGDGYGYTF
J gene: TRBJ1-1; V gene: TRBV11-2; clone size: NA; CDR3 length: 15; D gene: NA; CDR3 DNA: TGTGCCAGCAGCTTACGCAATCAACTGAACACTGAAGCTTTCTTT; CDR3 protein: CASSLRNQLNTEAFF
J gene: TRBJ2-5; V gene: TRBV4-3; clone size: NA; CDR3 length: 15; D gene: NA; CDR3 DNA: TGCGCCAGCAGCCAAGAGTGGCAGCCAGAAGAGACCCAGTACTTC; CDR3 protein: CASSQEWQPEETQYF
J gene: TRBJ2-2; V gene: TRBV7-3; clone size: NA; CDR3 length: 15; D gene: TRBD2; CDR3 DNA: TGTGCCAGCAGCACTCTAGCGGGACCGACCGGGGAGCTGTTTTTT; CDR3 protein: CASSTLAGPTGELFF
J gene: TRBJ2-1; V gene: TRBV5-4; clone size: NA; CDR3 length: 13; D gene: TRBD2; CDR3 DNA: TGTGCCAGCGGGCTAGCGGAGAACAATGAGCAGTTCTTC; CDR3 protein: CASGLAENNEQFF
J gene: TRBJ2-7; V gene: TRBV28; clone size: NA; CDR3 length: 13; D gene: NA; CDR3 DNA: TGTGCCAGCAGTTTCGGGACCAGCTACGAGCAGTACTTC; CDR3 protein: CASSFGTSYEQYF
J gene: TRBJ2-2; V gene: TRBV4-2; clone size: NA; CDR3 length: 13; D gene: NA; CDR3 DNA: TGTGCCAGCAGCTCTCCTTCAGGGGGGGAGCTGTTTTTT; CDR3 protein: CASSSPSGGELFF
J gene: TRBJ2-5; V gene: TRBV11-3; clone size: NA; CDR3 length: 16; D gene: TRBD1; CDR3 DNA: TGTGCCAGCAGCCTACGAACAGGGGGACCCGGGGAGACCCAGTACTTC; CDR3 protein: CASSLRTGGPGETQYF
J gene: TRBJ1-1; V gene: TRBV4-1; clone size: NA; CDR3 length: 16; D gene: NA; CDR3 DNA: TGCGCCAGCAGCCAAGATGGGGAAGGGACCAACACTGAAGCTTTCTTT; CDR3 protein: CASSQDGEGTNTEAFF
J gene: TRBJ2-7; V gene: TRBV4-2; clone size: NA; CDR3 length: 15; D gene: TRBD1; CDR3 DNA: TGTGCCAGCAGCCAAGCCGGGACAGAGATATACGAGCAGTACTTC; CDR3 protein: CASSQAGTEIYEQYF
J gene: TRBJ2-5; V gene: TRBV7-9; clone size: NA; CDR3 length: 15; D gene: TRBD2; CDR3 DNA: TGTGCCAGCAGCCGACTAGCGGGCCTACAAGAGACCCAGTACTTC; CDR3 protein: CASSRLAGLQETQYF
J gene: TRBJ2-5; V gene: TRBV5-1; clone size: NA; CDR3 length: 14; D gene: TRBD2; CDR3 DNA: TGCGCCAGCAGCCCGGGGGGTGGAGGACAGACCCAGTACTTC; CDR3 protein: CASSPGGGGQTQYF
J gene: TRBJ2-7; V gene: TRBV2; clone size: NA; CDR3 length: 14; D gene: NA; CDR3 DNA: TGTGCCAGCAGTGAAGCGCGGGGGCCGGGCGAGCAGTACTTC; CDR3 protein: CASSEARGPGEQYF
J gene: TRBJ2-7; V gene: TRBV5-6; clone size: NA; CDR3 length: 15; D gene: TRBD2; CDR3 DNA: TGTGCCAGCAGCCACTTTAGCGGGAGGGCCTACGAGCAGTACTTC; CDR3 protein: CASSHFSGRAYEQYF
J gene: TRBJ1-2; V gene: TRBV9; clone size: NA; CDR3 length: 13; D gene: NA; CDR3 DNA: TGTGCCAGCAGCGTGGCCGGAAACTATGGCTACACCTTC; CDR3 protein: CASSVAGNYGYTF
J gene: TRBJ1-5; V gene: TRBV7-6; clone size: NA; CDR3 length: 13; D gene: NA; CDR3 DNA: TGTGCCAGCAGCCTAGACAGGTTCGAGCCCCAGCATTTT; CDR3 protein: CASSLDRFEPQHF
J gene: TRBJ2-7; V gene: TRBV9; clone size: NA; CDR3 length: 14; D gene: TRBD2; CDR3 DNA: TGTGCCAGCAGCATGGGACTAGGATCCTACGAGCAGTACTTC; CDR3 protein: CASSMGLGSYEQYF
J gene: TRBJ2-4; V gene: TRBV4-1; clone size: NA; CDR3 length: 17; D gene: TRBD2; CDR3 DNA: TGCGCCAGCAGCCAAGTGGGGGCGGGAGGGCCTTCAAACATTCAGTACTTC; CDR3 protein: CASSQVGAGGPSNIQYF
J gene: TRBJ2-3; V gene: TRBV27; clone size: NA; CDR3 length: 15; D gene: NA; CDR3 DNA: TGTGCCACCCGCCCGTGGCCCGGGCCCCCAGATACGCAGTATTTT; CDR3 protein: CATRPWPGPPDTQYF